A selection of T cell receptor beta chains follows, all from one sample in a study of technical replicates of blood from a handful of donors. The data were produced by immunoSEQ multiplex PCR, yet TCRdb's version contains in-frame clones alone and is incomplete. The repertoire has tens of thousands of clones, about 98% of them found once; the top ten carry over 0.13%. Sequencing was done on a sample of T cells isolated from PBMCs. Receptors were obtained from a human donor in good health. Each CDR3 is given with its conserved first and last residue. The D gene is left open where the match is weak. The size field is filled for only some rows; it gives once, few, many or a size class.

NA	TRBV28	TRBD1	TRBJ2-2	CASVGQGNTGELFF	TGTGCCAGCGTGGGACAGGGAAACACCGGGGAGCTGTTTTTT
NA	TRBV19	TRBD2	TRBJ2-3	CASSRLAQDTQYF	TGTGCCAGTAGTAGACTAGCTCAGGATACGCAGTATTTT
NA	TRBV6-1	TRBD1	TRBJ1-2	CASASGTEIYGYTF	TGTGCCAGCGCTTCCGGGACAGAGATCTATGGCTACACCTTC
NA	TRBV29-1	NA	TRBJ1-1	CSVAIDMNTEAFF	TGCAGCGTTGCGATAGACATGAACACTGAAGCTTTCTTT
once	TRBV9	TRBD2	TRBJ2-3	CASSGGLADTQYF	TGTGCCAGCAGCGGCGGACTAGCAGATACGCAGTATTTT
NA	TRBV19	NA	TRBJ1-6	CASRFLSSPLHF	TGTGCCAGTAGATTCCTGAGTTCACCCCTCCACTTT
NA	TRBV6-5	NA	TRBJ2-5	CASSYQGGTKETQYF	TGTGCCAGCAGTTACCAGGGGGGCACCAAAGAGACCCAGTACTTC
NA	TRBV12-5	NA	TRBJ2-7	CASVKGGGIGYEQYF	TGTGCTAGTGTTAAGGGTGGAGGGATCGGCTACGAGCAGTACTTC
NA	TRBV11-2	NA	TRBJ1-2	CASSLGGGGYTF	TGTGCCAGCAGCTTAGGGGGGGGTGGCTACACCTTC
NA	TRBV10-2	NA	TRBJ1-5	CASSFRDQPQHF	TGCGCCAGCAGTTTCAGGGATCAGCCCCAGCATTTT
NA	TRBV19	TRBD1	TRBJ2-2	CASSIYDRGTGELFF	TGTGCCAGTAGTATCTACGACAGGGGCACCGGGGAGCTGTTTTTT
NA	TRBV27	NA	TRBJ1-3	CASSLRSAGSGNTIYF	TGTGCCAGCAGTTTACGGTCCGCGGGCTCTGGAAACACCATATATTTT
once	TRBV7-9	TRBD1	TRBJ2-2	CASSLPLDRGGTVGELFF	TGTGCCAGCAGCCTCCCACTGGACAGGGGAGGGACCGTCGGGGAGCTGTTTTTT